This entry lists 25 T cell receptor beta chains sequenced from one sample in a study of OX40 agonist ivuxolimab in advanced cancers. Data came from immunoSEQ multiplex PCR; TCRdb stores just in-frame clones and leaves some out. The top ten clones hold more than 0.6% of a sample with about 83,000 clones, approximately 90% of them seen once. The specimen was CD4+ or CD8+ T cells sorted from blood, collected in a trial of the OX40 agonist ivuxolimab. The receptor source for this set is an adult with an advanced solid tumor such as melanoma, head and neck, liver or kidney cancer.

The J gene is TRBJ2-1, the V gene TRBV6-1, with 9 bases lining up with TRBD2. The V gene's germline CDR1 is MNHNS and CDR2 SASEGT. This CDR3 contains 15 residues. With V trimmed by 8 bases and J by 4 bases, 9 bases remained unmatched. The CDR3 DNA reads as TGTGCCAGCGTTACTCGACTAGCGGAATACAATGAGCAGTTCTTC. It specifies CASVTRLAEYNEQFF.

The genes are TRBV6-5 and TRBJ1-4; unclear D gene. The V end lost 6 bases, the J end lost 4 bases, and 9 bases lay between the germline ends. CDR3 length equals 13 residues. The germline V gene encodes CDR1 MNHEY and CDR2 SVGAGI. The DNA of the CDR3 is TGTGCCAGCAGGCCGGGAAATAATGAAAAACTGTTTTTT. Amino acids: CASRPGNNEKLFF.

V is TRBV27 and J is TRBJ2-2; 10 bases fit TRBD1. This CDR3 comprises 14 residues. Germline CDR1 MNHEY, CDR2 SMNVEV (reference sequence). The V segment lost 10 bases and the J segment 5 bases; nucleotides outside the gene matches: 7. The CDR3 DNA reads TGTGCCAAGTACGGGACAGGGGAAACCGGGGAGCTGTTTTTT. It encodes CAKYGTGETGELFF.

V is TRBV6-5 and J is TRBJ2-7, with 7 bases aligning to TRBD1. CDR1 MNHEY and CDR2 SVGAGI come from the germline V gene. Germline trimming cut 0 bases from V and 5 bases from J; bases unmatched to any gene: 7. This CDR3 has 15 residues. CDR3 amino acids: CASSYSSTGTHEQYF. CDR3 sequence (DNA): TGTGCCAGCAGTTACTCATCGACAGGGACCCACGAGCAGTACTTC.

Details on this clone: One junction end disagrees with the germline gene, perhaps due to a read error. The V call is TRBV5-1, the J call TRBJ2-7; 9 nucleotides match TRBD1. This CDR3 has 14 amino acids. Germline values: CDR1 SGHRS, CDR2 YFSETQ. The CDR3 DNA is TGCGCCAGCGGCTTGGGGACAGGGATGTACGAGCAGTACTTC. Protein: CASGLGTGMYEQYF.

This chain links TRBV28 with TRBJ2-7, with TRBD2 matching over 7 bases. After removal of 2 bases from V and 4 bases from J, the junction contained 8 bases not matched to a gene. Germline assignment: CDR1 MDHEN and CDR2 SYDVKM. The CDR3 has 15 amino acids. CDR3 residues: CASSLGGVGIYEQYF. The CDR3, as DNA: TGTGCCAGCAGTTTAGGGGGGGTGGGAATATACGAGCAGTACTTC.

The chain couples TRBV28 to TRBJ1-5, with TRBD1 as a possible D gene (5 bases). Trimming took 4 bases from V and 0 from J, leaving 10 bases between them. This CDR3 has 15 residues. CDR1 and CDR2 from the germline V gene are MDHEN and SYDVKM. CDR3 residues: CASSSQGGSNQPQHF. The CDR3 coding sequence is TGTGCCAGCAGTTCTCAGGGAGGTAGCAATCAGCCCCAGCATTTT.

This chain joins TRBV5-1 and TRBJ2-5, with 7 positions matching TRBD1. With V trimmed by 1 base and J by 3 bases, 6 bases remained unmatched. CDR1 and CDR2 from the germline V gene are SGHRS and YFSETQ. The CDR3 length is 15 residues. The CDR3 sequence is CASSLKGGAEETQYF. CDR3 nucleotides: TGCGCCAGCAGCTTGAAAGGGGGCGCGGAAGAGACCCAGTACTTC.

This clone was recorded only once. V gene TRBV5-8 combines with J gene TRBJ1-6; 7 positions agree with TRBD1. Per the germline V gene, CDR1 is SGHTS and CDR2 is YDEGEE. V lost 5 bases to trimming and J lost 10 bases; unmatched junction nucleotides: 9. This CDR3 is 14 amino acids long. In DNA, the CDR3 is TGTGCCAGCAGTAGAGACAGGGTAGACTCACCCCTCCACTTT. The encoded protein is CASSRDRVDSPLHF.

The V gene is TRBV6-1, the J gene TRBJ2-5, with 7 bases aligning to TRBD1. CDR3 size: 15 residues. V lost 4 bases to trimming and J lost 5 bases; unmatched junction nucleotides: 10. Germline V gene sequence: CDR1 MNHNS, CDR2 SASEGT. The CDR3 sequence is CASSARGLQWETQYF. As DNA, the CDR3 is TGTGCCAGCAGTGCTAGGGGGCTCCAGTGGGAGACCCAGTACTTC.

The rearrangement uses TRBV5-1 and TRBJ2-3; 8 bases agree with TRBD2. The V gene's germline CDR1 is SGHRS and CDR2 YFSETQ. V was pared by 5 bases and J by 4 bases, with 6 bases of the junction left unmatched. The CDR3 has 14 amino acids. The CDR3 DNA reads as TGCGCCAGCAGAATAGCGGGGACATCAGATACGCAGTATTTT. Translated: CASRIAGTSDTQYF.

The chain recombines TRBV28 with TRBJ2-1, with TRBD2 identical over 10 bases. The germline V gene has CDR1 MDHEN and CDR2 SYDVKM. The CDR3 spans 14 residues. The ends lost 8 bases at V and 6 bases at J; junction bases unmatched: 7. Written as DNA, the CDR3 is TGTGCCAGCTGTGTTAGCGGGAGGTCCAATGAGCAGTTCTTC. Amino acids: CASCVSGRSNEQFF.

This chain joins TRBV7-2 and TRBJ2-2; the match to TRBD2 covers 12 bases. The trim removed 6 bases at V and 5 bases at J, leaving 10 bases unmatched. CDR1 SGHTA and CDR2 FQGNSA come from the germline V gene. This CDR3 has 17 residues. Written as DNA, the CDR3 is TGTGCCAGCAGATTTCTAGCGGGAGGGCCGGGTACCGGGGAGCTGTTTTTT. Its protein is CASRFLAGGPGTGELFF.

The genes are TRBV29-1 and TRBJ1-1, with D perhaps matching TRBD1 (6 bases). CDR1 is SQVTM, CDR2 ANQGSEA, per germline. This CDR3 is 13 amino acids long. The ends were cut back, 5 bases at V and 4 bases at J, with 14 bases in the middle. The DNA of the CDR3 is TGCAGCGTTACTACAGGGATGCGCACTGAAGCTTTCTTT. Its translation is CSVTTGMRTEAFF.

The chain is built from TRBV5-1 and TRBJ2-5; 8 nucleotides align to TRBD1. Trimming at V came to 3 bases and at J to 2 bases, leaving 6 bases not matched to a gene. The CDR3 covers 15 residues. CDR1 and CDR2 from the germline V gene are SGHRS and YFSETQ. This CDR3 is CASSYKDRVQETQYF. In DNA form, the CDR3 reads TGCGCCAGCAGCTACAAGGACAGGGTTCAAGAGACCCAGTACTTC.

This chain links TRBV30 with TRBJ1-2; D is ambiguous. Trimming cost V 5 bases and J 4 bases, with 17 bases left between them. Germline assignment: CDR1 GTSNPN and CDR2 SVGIG (reference sequence). The CDR3 loop spans 14 amino acids. The CDR3 sequence is CAWGAGSFSYGYTF. In nucleotides, the CDR3 is TGTGCCTGGGGCGCTGGCAGCTTTTCCTATGGCTACACCTTC.

The chain carries TRBV5-8 and TRBJ2-3, with a tentative D call TRBD2 (5 bases). Germline CDR1 is SGHTS and CDR2 is YDEGEE. Trimming stripped 2 bases from V and 1 base from J, with 8 bases between. This CDR3 spans 14 amino acids. The CDR3 is CASSLWGGTDTQYF. CDR3 in DNA: TGTGCCAGCAGCTTATGGGGAGGCACAGATACGCAGTATTTT.

The rearrangement uses TRBV7-9 and TRBJ2-7; D ambiguous. V lost 5 bases and J lost 3, with 11 bases in between. There are 13 residues in the CDR3. CDR1 and CDR2 from the germline V gene are SEHNR and FQNEAQ (reference sequence). CDR3 residues: CASSPSWVYEQYF. Written as DNA, the CDR3 is TGTGCCAGCAGCCCATCCTGGGTCTACGAGCAGTACTTC.

This CDR3 is CASSLNGQGWTGELFF. The DNA of the CDR3 is TGCGCCAGCAGCTTGAACGGACAGGGTTGGACCGGGGAGCTGTTTTTT. The chain joins TRBV5-1 to TRBJ2-2; 8 bases are shared with TRBD1. The V gene's germline CDR1 is SGHRS and CDR2 YFSETQ. The CDR3 runs to 16 residues. Trimming removed 1 base from V and 5 bases from J; junction bases left unmatched: 7.

The V gene is TRBV30, the J gene TRBJ2-5, with 12 bases matching TRBD1. Germline CDR1 reads GTSNPN; CDR2 reads SVGIG (reference sequence). The CDR3 contains 16 residues. The junction had 5 bases not matched to a gene; V was cut back by 1 base and J by 2 bases. The CDR3 is CAWSGGQGAHQETQYF. For the CDR3, the DNA is TGTGCCTGGAGTGGGGGACAGGGGGCGCATCAAGAGACCCAGTACTTC.

The chain has TRBV25-1 and TRBJ1-2, with 9 bases that match TRBD1. Germline loops: CDR1 MGHDK, CDR2 SYGVNS. The V and J ends lost 3 bases and 2 bases, in that order; junction bases with no gene match: 7. The CDR3 is 16 amino acids. In nucleotides, the CDR3 is TGTGCCAGCAGTGACTCAACCGGGACAGGGAACTATGGCTACACCTTC. Translated, it gives CASSDSTGTGNYGYTF.

The V gene is TRBV5-8, the J gene TRBJ1-5, with D possibly being TRBD1 (5 bases). V lost 3 bases to trimming and J lost 2 bases, with 12 bases between them. The CDR3 runs to 15 residues. CDR1 is SGHTS and CDR2 is YDEGEE in the germline V gene. CDR3 nucleotide sequence: TGTGCCAGCAGCTGGACCGGGACGGGCAATCAGCCCCAGCATTTT. Encoded protein: CASSWTGTGNQPQHF.

CDR3 coding DNA: TGTGCCAGCAGTTTGATGGATGGGAAAAACACTGAAGCTTTCTTT. Protein: CASSLMDGKNTEAFF. The rearrangement joins TRBV28 to TRBJ1-1; unclear D gene. CDR1 and CDR2 from the germline V gene are MDHEN and SYDVKM. Trimming took off 3 bases at V and 2 bases at J, with 13 bases between the two ends. The CDR3 spans 15 residues.

The chain couples TRBV5-1 to TRBJ1-1, with unresolved D. V was clipped by 5 bases and J by 0 bases, with 17 bases between them. This CDR3 spans 16 amino acids. The germline V gene encodes CDR1 SGHRS and CDR2 YFSETQ. Here the CDR3 DNA reads TGCGCCAGCAGGGAAGGAGGTGGGGTAATGAACACTGAAGCTTTCTTT. As protein: CASREGGGVMNTEAFF.

The gene calls are TRBV2 and TRBJ1-2; 10 bases match TRBD1. Germline values: CDR1 SNHLY, CDR2 FYNNEI. The CDR3 sequence is 14 residues long. J gave up 5 bases and V 6 bases, and 6 bases lay outside the gene matches. The CDR3 protein is CASRTRQGAYGYTF. CDR3 DNA sequence: TGTGCCAGCAGAACCCGACAGGGGGCATATGGCTACACCTTC.